The 21 T cell receptor beta chains in this list originate from one sample, sequenced in a study of shared clonotypes between healthy human individuals. Some clones are missing from TCRdb's copy, which holds only in-frame ones; the method was immunoSEQ multiplex PCR. The table lists about 1 million clones, around four fifths of them singletons. The sample consisted of memory CD4+ T cells sorted from blood. The sample's subset: CD45RA-negative fraction. Source of these receptors: a young man in good health.

The chain joins TRBV18 to TRBJ2-7; D possibly uses TRBD1 or TRBD2 (5 bases each). There are 12 residues in the CDR3. Trimming pared 3 bases from V and 6 bases from J, leaving 9 bases between. Germline lookup yields CDR1 KGHSH and CDR2 LQKENI. The CDR3 DNA sequence: TGTGCCAGCTCACCCAAGGGGACCGAGCAGTACTTC. It encodes CASSPKGTEQYF.

The chain is built from TRBV18 and TRBJ2-5; a weak D match, TRBD1 (5 bases). V was clipped by 4 bases and J by 1 base, with 7 bases between them. CDR1 is KGHSH, CDR2 LQKENI, per germline. CDR3 length: 13 residues. Here the CDR3 reads CASSRQGQETQYF. The CDR3 bases are TGTGCCAGCTCACGCCAGGGCCAAGAGACCCAGTACTTC.

The chain employs TRBV6-6 and TRBJ2-2, with D maybe TRBD1 (5 bases). Germline lookup yields CDR1 MNHNY and CDR2 SVGAGI (reference sequence). Trimming took off 2 bases at V and 11 bases at J, with 9 bases between the two ends. This CDR3 region has 12 residues. CDR3 coding DNA: TGTGCCAGCAGTTACGGCAGGGTAGAGCTGTTTTTT. This encodes CASSYGRVELFF.

With regard to this clone: The sample holds other DNA sequences that translate to the same CDR3. The J gene is TRBJ1-4, the V gene TRBV5-1, with unresolved D. The CDR3 covers 15 residues. Germline V gene data show CDR1 as SGHRS and CDR2 as YFSETQ. V was trimmed by 0 bases and J by 0 bases, leaving 6 bases between them. CDR3 loop: CASSLGGATNEKLFF. The CDR3 DNA reads TGCGCCAGCAGCTTGGGAGGCGCAACTAATGAAAAACTGTTTTTT.

This chain joins TRBV6-1 and TRBJ1-1, with 8 bases aligning to TRBD1. This CDR3 has 16 amino acids. V was clipped by 3 bases and J by 4 bases; unmatched bases: 10. Germline values: CDR1 MNHNS, CDR2 SASEGT. CDR3 bases: TGTGCCAGCAGTGAGATAGCGGCAGGGGGCGGCACTGAAGCTTTCTTT. Translation gives CASSEIAAGGGTEAFF.

The V call is TRBV19, the J call TRBJ2-1; D may be TRBD1 or TRBD2 (5 bases each). Germline V gives CDR1 LNHDA, CDR2 SQIVND (reference sequence). The CDR3 spans 14 residues. V was cut by 2 bases and J by 3 bases, with 8 bases left in between. The CDR3 coding sequence is TGTGCCAGTAGTATATGGGGGAACTACAATGAGCAGTTCTTC. It codes for CASSIWGNYNEQFF.

This clone showed up just once. CDR3 DNA sequence: TGTGCCAGCAGCCCCGGGGGCCCGAACACTGAAGCTTTCTTT. This gives the protein CASSPGGPNTEAFF. The chain uses TRBV7-3 and TRBJ1-1; TRBD1 might be the D (6 bases). V lost 5 bases, J lost 1 base, and 11 bases lay in between. Germline lookup yields CDR1 SGHTA and CDR2 FQGTGA. CDR3 length: 14 amino acids.

A remark on this clone: Other DNA sequences in the same sample also yield this CDR3. The CDR3 region is CASRRQGDTGELFF. The CDR3 coding sequence is TGTGCCAGCAGACGACAGGGGGACACCGGGGAGCTGTTTTTT. This chain links TRBV6-1 with TRBJ2-2, with 9 bases aligning to TRBD1. Unmatched junction bases numbered 2, after V lost 6 bases and J lost 3 bases. The CDR3 is 14 amino acids. Germline V lookup: CDR1 MNHNS, CDR2 SASEGT.

The genes are TRBV5-6 and TRBJ2-1; D not resolved. This CDR3 is built from 14 residues. The V gene's germline CDR1 is SGHDT and CDR2 YYEEEE. Trimming pared 0 bases from V and 6 bases from J, leaving 10 bases between. The CDR3 region has the DNA TGTGCCAGCAGCTTGGGGTTAAAGAGCAATGAGCAGTTCTTC. Translation gives CASSLGLKSNEQFF.

The DNA of the CDR3 is TGTGCCTGGAGAGGGGGAGCTAAAGCCGAGCAGTACTTC. Translation: CAWRGGAKAEQYF. The chain uses TRBV30 and TRBJ2-7; tentatively, D is TRBD1 (6 bases). Between the trimmed V and J ends, which lost 3 bases and 6 bases, there was a span of 15 bases. The CDR3 has 13 amino acids. Germline values: CDR1 GTSNPN, CDR2 SVGIG (reference sequence). The entire variable domain, with the rest obtained from reference TRBV30 and TRBJ2-7, is as follows: SQTIHQWPATLVQPVGSPLSLECTVEGTSNPNLYWYRQAAGRGLQLLFYSVGIGQISSEVPQNLSASRPQDRQFILSSKKLLLSDSGFYLCAWRGGAKAEQYFGPGTRLTVT.

The genes are TRBV11-2 and TRBJ2-3; TRBD2 aligns across 11 bases. Germline CDR1 and CDR2: SGHAT and FQNNGV. The CDR3 covers 16 residues. With 5 bases clipped from V and 5 bases from J, the junction kept 9 bases outside the gene matches. CDR3 DNA sequence: TGTGCCAGCAGCACCATTAGCGGGAGGGCCGGAGATACGCAGTATTTT. Translation: CASSTISGRAGDTQYF.

The chain is built from TRBV7-9 and TRBJ1-2; no definite D call. Trimming removed 1 base from V and 2 bases from J, with 8 bases in between. The CDR3 contains 14 residues. In germline, CDR1 is SEHNR, CDR2 FQNEAQ (reference sequence). CDR3: CASSLDLGNYGYTF. CDR3 in DNA: TGTGCCAGCAGCTTAGATCTGGGAAACTATGGCTACACCTTC.

The V gene is TRBV2, the J gene TRBJ2-5, with 9 nucleotides matching TRBD2. The CDR3 runs 14 residues. The J segment lost 2 bases and the V segment lost 5 bases, leaving 3 bases of the junction unmatched. Germline V gene lookup returns CDR1 SNHLY and CDR2 FYNNEI. The CDR3 loop is CASSIAGAQETQYF. CDR3 DNA: TGTGCCAGCAGTATAGCGGGAGCTCAAGAGACCCAGTACTTC.

The chain joins TRBV5-1 to TRBJ2-2; 11 nucleotides agree with TRBD1. V gave up 4 bases and J gave up 6 bases; unmatched junction bases: 5. CDR1 is SGHRS, CDR2 YFSETQ, per germline. The CDR3 runs 15 residues. CDR3: CASSPGGQGAGELFF. CDR3 sequence (DNA): TGCGCCAGCAGCCCTGGGGGACAGGGGGCCGGGGAGCTGTTTTTT.

The rearrangement joins TRBV6-1 to TRBJ1-1; D call uncertain. The germline V gene has CDR1 MNHNS and CDR2 SASEGT. The CDR3 loop spans 12 amino acids. Trimming left V 1 base short and J 5 bases short, with 5 bases between. The CDR3 DNA is TGTGCCAGCAGTGAAGTGTGGACTGAAGCTTTCTTT. Its translation: CASSEVWTEAFF.

The chain has TRBV7-2 and TRBJ2-7; D unclear. The V and J ends lost 5 bases and 2 bases respectively, with 10 bases between them. The germline gives CDR1 SGHTA, CDR2 FQGNSA. The length of the CDR3 is 13 residues. The CDR3 region has the DNA TGTGCCAGCAGCCCCCATGAGCCCTACGAGCAGTACTTC. It codes for CASSPHEPYEQYF.

This clone has only a few counts. The V and J genes are TRBV6-1 and TRBJ2-7, with D tentatively TRBD1 or TRBD2 (5 bases each). V was pared by 3 bases and J by 4 bases, with 16 bases between. The length of the CDR3 is 15 residues. Per the germline V gene, CDR1 is MNHNS and CDR2 is SASEGT. CDR3: CASSDPGTRLYEQYF. CDR3 nucleotides: TGTGCCAGCAGTGATCCCGGGACGAGGCTATACGAGCAGTACTTC.

This clone came up a few times. Relative to the germline gene, one junction end is altered; a read error may explain this. J is TRBJ2-6 and V is TRBV19, with 11 bases fitting TRBD1. Germline assignment: CDR1 LNHDA and CDR2 SQIVND (reference sequence). The CDR3 covers 17 residues. CDR3 nucleotide sequence: TGTGCCAGTAGTTTCGGGACAGGGGGTTCTGAGGCCAACGTCCTGACTTTC. Protein: CASSFGTGGSEANVLTF.

On this clone itself: A far larger clone is one nucleotide away, so this likely arose from a read error. Distinct nucleotide sequences in the sample also encode this CDR3. The gene calls are TRBV11-2 and TRBJ2-7, with D perhaps matching TRBD1 (5 bases). Trimming stripped 1 base from V and 2 bases from J, with 6 bases between. Looked up from germline, CDR1 is SGHAT and CDR2 is FQNNGV. The CDR3 is 13 amino acids. The CDR3 DNA follows: TGTGCCAGCAGCTTAGGACAGCCCTACGAGCAGTACTTC. This codes for CASSLGQPYEQYF.

V and J are TRBV5-1 and TRBJ2-5; either TRBD1 or TRBD2 may fit D (5 bases each). Trimming took 7 bases from V and 2 from J, leaving 12 bases between them. Germline V gene data show CDR1 as SGHRS and CDR2 as YFSETQ. This CDR3 is built from 13 residues. CDR3 region: CASAGAAQETQYF. The CDR3 bases are TGCGCCAGCGCCGGGGCGGCTCAAGAGACCCAGTACTTC.

This clone was recorded once. Other nucleotide sequences in the sample specify the same CDR3. The CDR3 DNA is TGTGCCATCAGCCAGGGTACGAACACTGAAGCTTTCTTT. It codes for CAISQGTNTEAFF. The J gene is TRBJ1-1, the V gene TRBV10-3; D perhaps matches TRBD1 (5 bases). V lost 6 bases and J lost 1, with 9 bases in between. The germline gives CDR1 ENHRY, CDR2 SYGVKD. The CDR3 totals 13 residues.